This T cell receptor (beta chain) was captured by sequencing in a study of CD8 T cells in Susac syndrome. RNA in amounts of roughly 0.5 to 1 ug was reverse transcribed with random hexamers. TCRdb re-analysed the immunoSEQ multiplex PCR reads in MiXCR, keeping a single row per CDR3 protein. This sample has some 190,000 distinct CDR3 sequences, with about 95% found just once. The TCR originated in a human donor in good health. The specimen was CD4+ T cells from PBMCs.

CDR3 nucleotides: TGTGCCAGCAGTTTTCAGGGGTCCTCGAACACCGGGGAGCTGTTTTTT. Translation: CASSFQGSSNTGELFF. J is TRBJ2-2 and V is TRBV27, with a possible D match to TRBD1 (6 bases). CDR1 is MNHEY, CDR2 SMNVEV, per germline (reference sequence). Trimming took 3 bases from V and 0 from J, leaving 11 bases between them. The CDR3 loop spans 16 amino acids.